This TCR beta chain was observed in a study of beta chain features in type 1 diabetes. Study-level information: Cells sorted and examined across all samples totaled roughly 98 million. Study-level points and caveats: Type 1 diabetes patients showed fewer insertions and more deletions at VDJ junctions.

Each sorted fraction was over 95% pure. For this clone: No antigen is known for it.

cDNA synthesis used the whole RNA isolate, giving expressed TCRB sequences. The method was immunoSEQ multiplex PCR; TCRdb's version includes in-frame clones alone and lacks a portion of them. The table shows 970,000 or so clones, with about a sixth occurring only once. V dropped 0 bases and J dropped 3; count of bases not matched to a gene: 9. This CDR3 region has 17 residues. Germline CDR1 reads LGHNA; CDR2 reads YSLEER. Sequencing used naive CD4+ T cells from blood. The chain carries TRBV4-3 and TRBJ2-7; 9 nucleotides match TRBD2. This clonotype was sampled from a woman under 30 in good health. The DNA for the CDR3 is TGCGCCAGCAGCCAAGAAATAGCGGGAGTTAGTGGCTACGAGCAGTACTTC. It yields the protein CASSQEIAGVSGYEQYF.